The source of this T cell receptor (beta chain) is a study of neurological immune-mediated disorders. Study-wide findings and caveats: Neither clinical nor MRI features were associated with the multiple sclerosis repertoire cluster. None of the CDR3 amino acid sequences of expanded clones recurred across subjects, suggesting private repertoires in all groups. The most TCR clonal expansion was seen in HTLV-1-associated myelopathy, whereas the least was seen in multiple sclerosis, below the level in healthy controls.

The authors made cDNA by 5'RACE with 10-nucleotide random UMIs. TCRdb analysed the 5' RACE reads with MiXCR anew, one entry per CDR3 protein. The table has 55,000 to 65,000 distinct CDR3 sequences, roughly 3.5% seen once; the top ten hold around 2.1%. The table lists this clonotype with many counts. Antigen specificity is unknown. At one end the junction does not follow the germline gene, possibly because of a read error. The origin of this receptor is a woman between 50 and 59 years old with multiple sclerosis. What was sequenced was PBMCs.

The CDR3 here is CASSEYRTDSPLNF. CDR3 nucleotides: TGTGCCAGCAGTGAGTATAGGACAGATTCACCCCTCAACTTT. The chain combines TRBV25-1 with TRBJ1-6, with a weak D call TRBD1 (6 bases). The V gene's germline CDR1 is MGHDK and CDR2 SYGVNS. The CDR3 consists of 14 residues.